This T cell receptor beta chain comes out of a study of T cell changes during pregnancy in multiple sclerosis. TCRdb's table, derived via immunoSEQ multiplex PCR, lists solely in-frame clones and lacks some. The sample yields roughly 86,000 clones, 85% to 95% seen once. V dropped 0 bases and J dropped 14 bases, with 17 bases sitting between them. CDR1 and CDR2 from the germline V gene are MGHRA and YSYEKL. The CDR3 is made up of 14 amino acids. The specimen comprised peripheral blood, sampled in the first trimester of pregnancy. This chain joins TRBV4-1 and TRBJ2-1; D possibly corresponds to TRBD1 (6 bases). The clonotype originates from a female donor with multiple sclerosis, enrolled in a pregnancy study. CDR3 amino acids: CASSQEGATTKEFF. The CDR3 region has the DNA TGCGCCAGCAGCCAAGAGGGGGCAACAACGAAGGAGTTCTTC.